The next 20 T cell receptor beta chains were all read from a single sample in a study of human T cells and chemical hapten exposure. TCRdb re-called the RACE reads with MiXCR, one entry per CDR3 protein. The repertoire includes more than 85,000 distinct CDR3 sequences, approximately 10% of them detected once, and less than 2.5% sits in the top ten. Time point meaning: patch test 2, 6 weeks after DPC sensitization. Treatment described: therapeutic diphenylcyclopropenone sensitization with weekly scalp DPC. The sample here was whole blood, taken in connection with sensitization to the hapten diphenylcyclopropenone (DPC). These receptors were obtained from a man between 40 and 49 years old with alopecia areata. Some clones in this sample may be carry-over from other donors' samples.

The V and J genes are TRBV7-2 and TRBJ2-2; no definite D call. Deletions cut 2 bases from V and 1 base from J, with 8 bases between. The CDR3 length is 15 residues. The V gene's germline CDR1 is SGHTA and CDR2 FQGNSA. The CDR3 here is CASSLYRMNTGELFF. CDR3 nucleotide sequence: TGTGCCAGCAGCTTATATAGGATGAACACCGGGGAGCTGTTTTTT.

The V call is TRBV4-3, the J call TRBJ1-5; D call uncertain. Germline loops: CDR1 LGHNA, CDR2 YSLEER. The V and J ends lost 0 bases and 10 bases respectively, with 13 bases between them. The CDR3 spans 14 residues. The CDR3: CASSQDRGLGPQHF. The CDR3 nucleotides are TGCGCCAGCAGCCAAGATCGAGGTCTAGGACCCCAGCATTTT.

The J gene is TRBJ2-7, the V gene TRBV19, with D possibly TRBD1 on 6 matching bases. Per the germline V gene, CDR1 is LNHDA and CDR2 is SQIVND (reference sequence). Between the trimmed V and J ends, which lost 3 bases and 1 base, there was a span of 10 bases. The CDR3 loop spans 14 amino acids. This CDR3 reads CASSIGTGSYEQYV. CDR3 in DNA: TGTGCCAGTAGTATCGGTACAGGGTCCTACGAGCAGTACGTC.

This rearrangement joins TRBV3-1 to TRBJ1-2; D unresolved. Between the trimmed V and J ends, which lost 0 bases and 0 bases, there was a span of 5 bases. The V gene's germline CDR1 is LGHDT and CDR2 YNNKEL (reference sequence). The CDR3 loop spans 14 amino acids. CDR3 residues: CASSQEAANYGYTF. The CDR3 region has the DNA TGTGCCAGCAGCCAAGAGGCCGCTAACTATGGCTACACCTTC.

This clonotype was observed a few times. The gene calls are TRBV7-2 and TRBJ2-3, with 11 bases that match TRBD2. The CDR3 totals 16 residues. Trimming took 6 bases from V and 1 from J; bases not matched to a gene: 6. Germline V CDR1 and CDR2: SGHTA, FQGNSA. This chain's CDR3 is CASRYTSGRGTDTQYF. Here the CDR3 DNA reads TGTGCCAGCAGGTATACTAGCGGGAGAGGCACAGATACGCAGTATTTT.

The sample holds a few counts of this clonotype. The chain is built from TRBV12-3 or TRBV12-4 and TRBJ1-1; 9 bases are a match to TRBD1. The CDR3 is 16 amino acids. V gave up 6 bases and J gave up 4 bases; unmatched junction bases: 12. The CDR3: CASSPDRGTVGTEAFF. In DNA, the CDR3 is TGTGCCAGCAGCCCCGACAGGGGGACGGTGGGCACTGAAGCTTTCTTT.

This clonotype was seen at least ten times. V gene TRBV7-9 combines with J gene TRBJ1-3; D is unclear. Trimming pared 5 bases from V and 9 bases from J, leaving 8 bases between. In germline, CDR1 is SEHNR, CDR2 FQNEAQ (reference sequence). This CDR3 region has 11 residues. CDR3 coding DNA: TGTGCCAGCAGCCCCTGGCCCACCATATATTTT. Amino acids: CASSPWPTIYF.

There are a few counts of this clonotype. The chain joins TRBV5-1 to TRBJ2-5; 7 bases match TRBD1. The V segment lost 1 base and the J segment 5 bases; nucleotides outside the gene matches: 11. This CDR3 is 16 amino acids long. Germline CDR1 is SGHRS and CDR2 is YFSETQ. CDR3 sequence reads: CASSLSLSTGMETQYF. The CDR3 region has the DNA TGCGCCAGCAGCTTGTCCCTGTCGACAGGGATGGAGACCCAGTACTTC.

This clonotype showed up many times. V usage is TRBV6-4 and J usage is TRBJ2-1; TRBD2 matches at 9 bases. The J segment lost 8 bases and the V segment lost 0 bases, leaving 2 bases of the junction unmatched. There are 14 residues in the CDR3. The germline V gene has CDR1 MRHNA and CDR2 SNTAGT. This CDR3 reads CASSDSRGGDEQFF. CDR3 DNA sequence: TGTGCCAGCAGTGACTCGCGGGGGGGTGATGAGCAGTTCTTC.

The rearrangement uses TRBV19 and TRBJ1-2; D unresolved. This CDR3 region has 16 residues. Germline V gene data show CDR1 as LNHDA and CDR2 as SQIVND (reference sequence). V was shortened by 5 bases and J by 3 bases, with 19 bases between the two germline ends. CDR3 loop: CASSDRTLMDYYGYTF. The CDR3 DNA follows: TGTGCCAGTAGTGACCGGACTTTAATGGACTACTATGGCTACACCTTC.

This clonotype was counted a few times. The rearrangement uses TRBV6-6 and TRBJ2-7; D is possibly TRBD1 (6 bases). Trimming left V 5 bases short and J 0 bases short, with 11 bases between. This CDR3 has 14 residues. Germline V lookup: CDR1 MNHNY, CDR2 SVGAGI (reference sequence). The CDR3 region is CASSERTDSYEQYF. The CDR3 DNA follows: TGTGCCAGCAGTGAGCGGACAGACTCCTACGAGCAGTACTTC.

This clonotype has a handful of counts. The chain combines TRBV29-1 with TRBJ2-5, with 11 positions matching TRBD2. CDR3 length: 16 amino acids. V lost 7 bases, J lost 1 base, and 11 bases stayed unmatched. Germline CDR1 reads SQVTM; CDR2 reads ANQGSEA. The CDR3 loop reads CSGGNSGLAVQETQYF. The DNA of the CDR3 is TGCAGCGGGGGAAACTCGGGACTAGCGGTCCAAGAGACCCAGTACTTC.

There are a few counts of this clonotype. The CDR3 is CATSRDTGKETQYF. CDR3 coding DNA: TGTGCCACCAGCAGAGATACAGGGAAAGAGACCCAGTACTTC. The chain uses TRBV15 and TRBJ2-5; perhaps TRBD1 as D (6 bases). The CDR3 contains 14 residues. V shed 0 bases and J shed 3 bases, with 8 bases lying between them. Per the germline V gene, CDR1 is LNHNV and CDR2 is YYDKDF (reference sequence). Full variable domain (remainder filled in from reference TRBV15 and TRBJ2-5): DAMVIQNPRYQVTQFGKPVTLSCSQTLNHNVMYWYQQKSSQAPKLLFHYYDKDFNNEADTPDNFQSRRPNTSFCFLDIRSPGLGDTAMYLCATSRDTGKETQYFGPGTRLLVL.

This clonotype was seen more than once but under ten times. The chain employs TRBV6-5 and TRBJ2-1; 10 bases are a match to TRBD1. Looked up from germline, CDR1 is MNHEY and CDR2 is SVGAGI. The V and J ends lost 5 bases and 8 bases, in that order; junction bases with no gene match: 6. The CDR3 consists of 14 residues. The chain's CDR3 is CASSRDRGIDEQFF. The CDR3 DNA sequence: TGTGCCAGCAGTCGGGACAGGGGTATTGATGAGCAGTTCTTC.

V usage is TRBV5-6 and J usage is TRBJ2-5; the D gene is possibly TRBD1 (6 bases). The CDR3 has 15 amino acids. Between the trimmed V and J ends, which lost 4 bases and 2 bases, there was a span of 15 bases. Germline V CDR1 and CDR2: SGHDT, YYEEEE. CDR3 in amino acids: CASSGLNRVQETQYF. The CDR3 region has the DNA TGTGCCAGCAGCGGGCTTAACAGGGTTCAAGAGACCCAGTACTTC. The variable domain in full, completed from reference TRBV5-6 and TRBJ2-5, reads DAGVTQSPTHLIKTRGQQVTLRCSPKSGHDTVSWYQQALGQGPQFIFQYYEEEERQRGNFPDRFSGHQFPNYSSELNVNALLLGDSALYLCASSGLNRVQETQYFGPGTRLLVL.

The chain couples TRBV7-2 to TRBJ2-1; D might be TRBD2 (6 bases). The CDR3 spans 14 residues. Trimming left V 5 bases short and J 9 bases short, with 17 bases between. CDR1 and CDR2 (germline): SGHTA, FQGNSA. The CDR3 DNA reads TGTGCCAGCAGCCCCTCATGGGATAGCGGTGAGCAGTTCTTC. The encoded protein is CASSPSWDSGEQFF.

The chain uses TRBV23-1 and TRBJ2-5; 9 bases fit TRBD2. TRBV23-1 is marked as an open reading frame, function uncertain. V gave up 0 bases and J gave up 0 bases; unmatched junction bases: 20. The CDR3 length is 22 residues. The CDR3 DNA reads TGCGCCAGCAGTCAATCTGTCGGCGGGAGGGCCGGGAGGACCGTTGACCAAGAGACCCAGTACTTC. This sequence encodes CASSQSVGGRAGRTVDQETQYF.

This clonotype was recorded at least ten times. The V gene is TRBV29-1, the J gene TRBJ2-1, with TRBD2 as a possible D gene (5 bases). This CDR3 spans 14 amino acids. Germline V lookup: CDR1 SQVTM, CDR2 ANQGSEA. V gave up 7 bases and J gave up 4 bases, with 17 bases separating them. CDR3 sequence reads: CSATRGLGYNEQFF. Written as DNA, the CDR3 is TGCAGCGCTACACGGGGTTTGGGTTACAATGAGCAGTTCTTC.

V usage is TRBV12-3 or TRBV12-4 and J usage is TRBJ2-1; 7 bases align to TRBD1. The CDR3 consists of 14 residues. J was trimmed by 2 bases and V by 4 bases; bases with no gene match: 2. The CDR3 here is CASSYGTAYNEQFF. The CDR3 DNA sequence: TGTGCCAGCAGTTACGGGACAGCCTACAATGAGCAGTTCTTC.

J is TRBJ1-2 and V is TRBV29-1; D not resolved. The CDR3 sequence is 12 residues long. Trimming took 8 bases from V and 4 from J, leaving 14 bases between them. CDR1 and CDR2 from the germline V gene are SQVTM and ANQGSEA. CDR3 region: CSSRDGVYGYTF. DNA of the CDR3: TGCAGCTCAAGGGATGGGGTCTATGGCTACACCTTC.